A single sample gave rise to the 24 T cell receptor beta chains below, sequenced in a study of cytomegalovirus exposure and HLA in healthy donors. With 60 Vbeta and 13 Jbeta primers, the PCR was carried out. The table came from immunoSEQ multiplex PCR; TCRdb's copy has only in-frame clones and leaves some out. The sample records around 190,000 clones, over 75% being singletons. What was sequenced was PBMCs. These receptors were taken from a young woman in good health and CMV-seronegative.

The chain joins TRBV2 to TRBJ1-2; perhaps TRBD1 as D (5 bases). The germline V gene has CDR1 SNHLY and CDR2 FYNNEI. The CDR3 extends over 13 amino acids. The V end was cut by 6 bases, the J end by 8 bases, with 16 bases between. In nucleotides, the CDR3 is TGTGCCAGCAGCTCCAATCAGGGAATCGGCTACACCTTC. Its translation is CASSSNQGIGYTF. The variable domain in full, completed from reference TRBV2 and TRBJ1-2, reads EPEVTQTPSHQVTQMGQEVILRCVPISNHLYFYWYRQILGQKVEFLVSFYNNEISEKSEIFDDQFSVERPDGSNFTLKIRSTKLEDSAMYFCASSSNQGIGYTFGSGTRLTVV.

The V call is TRBV6-5, the J call TRBJ2-2; the match to TRBD2 covers 9 bases. CDR3 length: 15 residues. CDR1 and CDR2 from the germline V gene are MNHEY and SVGAGI. The ends lost 2 bases at V and 4 bases at J; junction bases unmatched: 2. Here the CDR3 DNA reads TGTGCCAGCAGTTACGCGGGAGGGAGCACCGGGGAGCTGTTTTTT. Protein product: CASSYAGGSTGELFF.

The gene calls are TRBV6-1 and TRBJ2-3; TRBD2 matches at 8 bases. Losses at the gene ends were 9 bases for V and 6 bases for J; bases not matched to a gene: 14. The germline CDR1 and CDR2 sequences are MNHNS and SASEGT. The CDR3 extends over 15 amino acids. The CDR3 coding sequence is TGTGCCAGTCTACCGGGGGGGCCGCGTTTGGATACGCAGTATTTT. Translated: CASLPGGPRLDTQYF.

The chain recombines TRBV7-2 with TRBJ1-2, with 9 bases lining up with TRBD1. This CDR3 region has 13 residues. The V and J ends lost 5 bases and 6 bases, in that order; junction bases with no gene match: 4. The germline V gene encodes CDR1 SGHTA and CDR2 FQGNSA. CDR3 in amino acids: CASSVGQGHGYTF. The CDR3 DNA reads as TGTGCCAGCAGCGTGGGACAGGGTCATGGCTACACCTTC.

The chain is built from TRBV4-2 and TRBJ2-1; TRBD2 aligns across 15 bases. V lost 6 bases, J lost 9 bases, and 6 bases stayed unmatched. Per germline, CDR1 LGHNA and CDR2 YNFKEQ. This CDR3 contains 15 residues. The CDR3 sequence is CASRGLAGGQGEQFF. CDR3 in DNA: TGTGCCAGCAGGGGACTAGCGGGAGGCCAGGGTGAGCAGTTCTTC.

The genes are TRBV7-2 and TRBJ2-2; D might be TRBD2 (5 bases). The CDR3 extends over 15 amino acids. Germline assignment: CDR1 SGHTA and CDR2 FQGNSA. The germline V and J ends were trimmed by 5 bases and 4 bases, with 14 bases remaining between them. CDR3 nucleotide sequence: TGTGCCAGCAGCCCCCGGCAAGGGAGCACCGGGGAGCTGTTTTTT. Translated: CASSPRQGSTGELFF. Full variable domain (remainder filled in from reference TRBV7-2 and TRBJ2-2): GAGVSQSPSNKVTEKGKDVELRCDPISGHTALYWYRQSLGQGLEFLIYFQGNSAPDKSGLPSDRFSAERTGGSVSTLTIQRTQQEDSAVYLCASSPRQGSTGELFFGEGSRLTVL.

This chain uses TRBV14 with TRBJ2-7, with 7 bases lining up with TRBD2. The CDR3 totals 17 residues. Per germline, CDR1 SGHDN and CDR2 FVKESK. V was clipped by 0 bases and J by 0 bases; unmatched bases: 8. CDR3 protein: CASSQDYSGLISYEQYF. CDR3 DNA: TGTGCCAGCAGCCAAGATTATAGCGGGCTAATCTCCTACGAGCAGTACTTC.

This chain's CDR3 is CASSLRQGATNEKLFF. CDR3 nucleotide sequence: TGTGCCAGCAGCTTAAGACAGGGCGCAACTAATGAAAAACTGTTTTTT. The genes are TRBV7-9 and TRBJ1-4, with 7 bases fitting TRBD1. This CDR3 is built from 16 residues. Germline CDR1 reads SEHNR; CDR2 reads FQNEAQ (reference sequence). Trimming cost V 2 bases and J 0 bases; bases outside gene matches: 3.

The chain combines TRBV21-1 with TRBJ2-7; no check of the table's D call, TRBD1, against the DNA was made. TRBV21-1 is recorded as a pseudogene. The CDR3 has 13 residues. CDR3 residues: CASKTGKGYEQYF. The CDR3 DNA is TGTGCCAGCAAGACAGGGAAAGGCTACGAGCAGTACTTC.

The chain uses TRBV5-1 and TRBJ1-1, with D maybe TRBD1 (5 bases). Germline V gene sequence: CDR1 SGHRS, CDR2 YFSETQ. Trimming removed 4 bases at V and 1 base at J, with 8 bases between. CDR3 size: 13 residues. CDR3 residues: CASSLTANTEAFF. CDR3 DNA: TGCGCCAGCAGCCTGACAGCGAACACTGAAGCTTTCTTT.

The chain has TRBV7-2 and TRBJ1-6, with TRBD1 as a possible D gene (5 bases). Trimming took off 2 bases at V and 8 bases at J, with 13 bases between the two ends. The CDR3 extends over 15 amino acids. CDR1 and CDR2 (germline): SGHTA, FQGNSA. The CDR3 region is CASSLMGQPDSPLHF. In DNA form, the CDR3 reads TGTGCCAGCAGCTTAATGGGGCAGCCAGATTCACCCCTCCACTTT. Combining the CDR3 with reference TRBV7-2 and TRBJ1-6 gives the whole variable domain GAGVSQSPSNKVTEKGKDVELRCDPISGHTALYWYRQSLGQGLEFLIYFQGNSAPDKSGLPSDRFSAERTGGSVSTLTIQRTQQEDSAVYLCASSLMGQPDSPLHFGNGTRLTVT.

This clone was found a few times. This rearrangement joins TRBV5-1 to TRBJ2-3; D ambiguous. In germline, CDR1 is SGHRS, CDR2 YFSETQ. The CDR3 is made up of 15 amino acids. Trimming stripped 7 bases from V and 2 bases from J, with 17 bases between. CDR3 protein: CASVLNLPDTDTQYF. CDR3 coding DNA: TGCGCCAGCGTATTGAATCTACCCGACACAGATACGCAGTATTTT.

DNA of the CDR3: TGTGCCAGCAGCCCGGGAGGGGGGGCCGATAATGAGCAGTTCTTC. This codes for CASSPGGGADNEQFF. This chain connects TRBV6-5 to TRBJ2-1; 8 bases are shared with TRBD2. This CDR3 region has 15 residues. CDR1 and CDR2 (germline): MNHEY, SVGAGI. V was clipped by 6 bases and J by 7 bases; unmatched bases: 11.

The chain links TRBV15 to TRBJ1-2; unclear D gene. The CDR3 totals 14 residues. Germline-derived CDR1 and CDR2 are LNHNV and YYDKDF (reference sequence). Trimming cost V 0 bases and J 8 bases, with 13 bases left between them. CDR3 bases: TGTGCCACCAGCAGAGATTTAACGGAACAGGGCTACACCTTC. The encoded protein is CATSRDLTEQGYTF.

This chain links TRBV6-5 with TRBJ1-6, with D perhaps TRBD1 (5 bases). Per germline, CDR1 MNHEY and CDR2 SVGAGI. The CDR3 covers 16 residues. V was cut by 0 bases and J by 10 bases, with 16 bases left in between. As DNA, the CDR3 is TGTGCCAGCAGTTACTCTTGGGGGGTGGCTGACTCACCCCTCCACTTT. Translation gives CASSYSWGVADSPLHF.

The gene calls are TRBV4-2 and TRBJ2-1, with TRBD2 matching over 7 bases. Trimming cost V 0 bases and J 6 bases; bases outside gene matches: 8. The CDR3 is 16 residues long. Germline values: CDR1 LGHNA, CDR2 YNFKEQ. The CDR3 spells CASSQDLREGINEQFF. DNA of the CDR3: TGTGCCAGCAGCCAAGATTTAAGGGAGGGAATCAATGAGCAGTTCTTC.

The chain is built from TRBV4-1 and TRBJ2-1, with D maybe TRBD2 (7 bases). Trimming shortened V by 3 bases and J by 7 bases, and 13 bases separated the two germline ends. The CDR3 covers 14 residues. The germline gives CDR1 MGHRA, CDR2 YSYEKL. The CDR3 protein is CASSQRGGSNEQFF. The CDR3 DNA reads as TGCGCCAGCAGCCAGAGGGGGGGATCGAATGAGCAGTTCTTC.

This clone was seen a handful of times. DNA for the CDR3: TGTGCCAGCGGCCTCGGACAGACAACTAATGAAAAACTGTTTTTT. Protein sequence: CASGLGQTTNEKLFF. The V and J genes are TRBV28 and TRBJ1-4; tentatively, D is TRBD1 (6 bases). Trimming removed 8 bases from V and 0 bases from J, with 13 bases in between. From germline, CDR1 is MDHEN and CDR2 SYDVKM. The CDR3 is 15 residues long.

V and J are TRBV19 and TRBJ1-4, with a possible D match to TRBD1 (6 bases). The V gene lost 5 bases and the J gene lost 8 bases, with 15 bases spanning the gap. This CDR3 has 14 amino acids. Germline assignment: CDR1 LNHDA and CDR2 SQIVND (reference sequence). DNA of the CDR3: TGTGCCAGTAGTCCAAGGACAGTACAGGAAAAACTGTTTTTT. The encoded protein is CASSPRTVQEKLFF.

The rearrangement uses TRBV5-1 and TRBJ2-2; D is undetermined. The germline CDR1 and CDR2 sequences are SGHRS and YFSETQ. With 4 bases removed from V and 3 bases from J, the gap between germline ends came to 10 bases. The CDR3 sequence is 14 residues long. CDR3 bases: TGCGCCAGCAGCCGTAGCAGAGACACCGGGGAGCTGTTTTTT. Translating gives CASSRSRDTGELFF.

The chain links TRBV30 to TRBJ1-4, with no clear D. The V gene lost 3 bases and the J gene lost 0 bases, with 5 bases spanning the gap. Germline CDR1 and CDR2: GTSNPN and SVGIG (reference sequence). This CDR3 region has 13 residues. The CDR3 loop reads CAWSRATNEKLFF. As DNA, the CDR3 is TGTGCCTGGAGCCGGGCAACTAATGAAAAACTGTTTTTT.

This clone was found a few times. V and J are TRBV7-9 and TRBJ2-7; 11 positions agree with TRBD2. With 9 bases clipped from V and 6 bases from J, the junction kept 13 bases outside the gene matches. The germline gives CDR1 SEHNR, CDR2 FQNEAQ (reference sequence). CDR3 size: 15 residues. The CDR3 DNA reads TGTGCCAGTGTGGATAGACTAGCGGGACTATCCGAGCAGTACTTC. Translation gives CASVDRLAGLSEQYF.

J is TRBJ2-3 and V is TRBV30; 10 bases agree with TRBD2. The V segment lost 4 bases and the J segment 5 bases; nucleotides outside the gene matches: 9. The CDR3 has 15 amino acids. The germline V gene encodes CDR1 GTSNPN and CDR2 SVGIG (reference sequence). CDR3 protein: CAWNPAGGPVDTQYF. The CDR3 DNA reads as TGTGCCTGGAACCCAGCGGGGGGGCCGGTAGATACGCAGTATTTT.

The rearrangement uses TRBV9 and TRBJ2-1, with TRBD2 identical over 13 bases. The length of the CDR3 is 19 residues. V trimming: 10 bases; J trimming: 10 bases; junction bases outside the gene matches: 26. Germline-derived CDR1 and CDR2 are SGDLS and YYNGEE. The CDR3 DNA sequence: TGTGCCGAGACGGAGGGCAATACTAGCGGGAGGGCCGAAAGGTGGGAGCAGTTCTTC. It specifies CAETEGNTSGRAERWEQFF.